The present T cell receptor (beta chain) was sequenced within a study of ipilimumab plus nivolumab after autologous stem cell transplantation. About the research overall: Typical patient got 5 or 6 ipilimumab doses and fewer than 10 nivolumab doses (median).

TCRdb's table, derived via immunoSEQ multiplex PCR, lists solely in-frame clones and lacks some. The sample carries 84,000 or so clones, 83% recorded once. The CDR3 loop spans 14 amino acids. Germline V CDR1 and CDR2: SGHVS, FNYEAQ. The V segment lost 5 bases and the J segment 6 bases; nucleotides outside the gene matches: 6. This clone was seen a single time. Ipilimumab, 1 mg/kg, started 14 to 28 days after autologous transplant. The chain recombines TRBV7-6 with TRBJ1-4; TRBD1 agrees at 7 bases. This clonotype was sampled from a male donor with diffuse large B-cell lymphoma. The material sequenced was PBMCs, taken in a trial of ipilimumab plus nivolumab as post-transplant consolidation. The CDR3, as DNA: TGTGCCAGCAGCCCCCGACAGGGTGATGAAAAACTGTTTTTT. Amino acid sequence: CASSPRQGDEKLFF.